The present entry profiles one T cell receptor beta chain with its context. Its antigen is not known. The data are from a study of CD8+ T cells in alopecia areata. In the study overall: Treated patients swallowed 5 to 10 mg of oral tofacitinib twice daily. General study findings and limits: Sharing of TCR sequences between patients (possibly for HLA-related reasons) was less clear than in mice.

Trimming stripped 5 bases from V and 1 base from J, with 11 bases between. The V gene's germline CDR1 is SGHTA and CDR2 FQGNSA. This CDR3 comprises 14 residues. cDNA prepared by RNA extraction and subsequent reverse transcription served as the template for sequencing. Using immunoSEQ multiplex PCR, the repertoire was profiled, and TCRdb retains in-frame clones only, with some absent. The repertoire holds 130,000 to 150,000 clones, about half seen once, with over 0.85% in the top ten. Sequenced here: CD4+ T cells sorted from blood, sampled at week 0. V and J are TRBV7-2 and TRBJ1-1, with D perhaps TRBD1 (5 bases). This TCR was recovered from a human donor with alopecia areata. In nucleotides, the CDR3 is TGTGCCAGCAGCCAAGACAGACCGAACACTGAAGCTTTCTTT. It specifies CASSQDRPNTEAFF.